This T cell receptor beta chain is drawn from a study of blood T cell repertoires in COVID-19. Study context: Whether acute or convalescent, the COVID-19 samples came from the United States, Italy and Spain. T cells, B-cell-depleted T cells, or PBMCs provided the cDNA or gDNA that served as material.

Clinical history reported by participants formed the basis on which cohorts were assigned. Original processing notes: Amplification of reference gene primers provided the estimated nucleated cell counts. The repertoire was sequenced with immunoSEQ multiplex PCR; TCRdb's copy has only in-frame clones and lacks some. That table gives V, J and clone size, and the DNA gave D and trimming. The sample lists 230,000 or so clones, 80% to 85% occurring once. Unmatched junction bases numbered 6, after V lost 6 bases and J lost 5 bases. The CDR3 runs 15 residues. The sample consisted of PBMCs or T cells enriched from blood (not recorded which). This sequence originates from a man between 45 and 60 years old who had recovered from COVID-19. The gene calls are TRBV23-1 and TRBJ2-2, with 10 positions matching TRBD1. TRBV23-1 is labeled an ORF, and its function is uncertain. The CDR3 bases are TGCGCCAGCAGGACAGGGGGCAACACAACCGGGGAGCTGTTTTTT. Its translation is CASRTGGNTTGELFF.